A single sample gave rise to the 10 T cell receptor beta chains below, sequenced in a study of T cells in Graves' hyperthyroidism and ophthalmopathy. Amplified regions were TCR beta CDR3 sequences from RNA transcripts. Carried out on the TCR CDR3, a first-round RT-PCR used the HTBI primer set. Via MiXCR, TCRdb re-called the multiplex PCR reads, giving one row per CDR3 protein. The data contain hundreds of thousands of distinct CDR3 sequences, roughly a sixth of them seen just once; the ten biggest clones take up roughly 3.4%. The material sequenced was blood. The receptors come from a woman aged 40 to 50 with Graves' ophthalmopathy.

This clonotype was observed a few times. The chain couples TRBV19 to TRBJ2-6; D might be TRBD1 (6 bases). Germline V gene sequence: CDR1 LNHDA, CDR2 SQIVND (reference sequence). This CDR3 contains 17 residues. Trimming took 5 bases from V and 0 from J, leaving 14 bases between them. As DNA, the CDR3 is TGTGCCAGTAGTGGGGGACACACAATCTCTGGGGCCAACGTCCTGACTTTC. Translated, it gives CASSGGHTISGANVLTF.

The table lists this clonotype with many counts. CDR3 sequence (DNA): TGCAGTGCTATAGGGGGTACCTACGAGCAGTACTTC. It translates to CSAIGGTYEQYF. The genes are TRBV20-1 and TRBJ2-7, with a weak D call TRBD1 (6 bases). Germline loops: CDR1 DFQATT, CDR2 SNEGSKA (reference sequence). This CDR3 comprises 12 residues. V was shortened by 4 bases and J by 2 bases, with 9 bases between the two germline ends.

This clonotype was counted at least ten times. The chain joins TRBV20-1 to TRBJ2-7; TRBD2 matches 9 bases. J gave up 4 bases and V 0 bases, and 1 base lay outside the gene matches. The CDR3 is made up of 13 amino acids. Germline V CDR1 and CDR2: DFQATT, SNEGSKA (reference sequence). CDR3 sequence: CSARELAGYEQYF. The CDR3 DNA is TGCAGTGCTAGAGAACTAGCGGGTTACGAGCAGTACTTC.

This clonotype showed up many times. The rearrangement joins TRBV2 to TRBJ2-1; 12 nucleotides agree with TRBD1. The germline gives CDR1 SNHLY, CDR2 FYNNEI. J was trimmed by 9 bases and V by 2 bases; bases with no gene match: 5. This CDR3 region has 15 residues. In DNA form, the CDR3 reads TGTGCCAGCAGTGAACCGGGACAGGGGGCGCGTGAGCAGTTCTTC. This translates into CASSEPGQGAREQFF.

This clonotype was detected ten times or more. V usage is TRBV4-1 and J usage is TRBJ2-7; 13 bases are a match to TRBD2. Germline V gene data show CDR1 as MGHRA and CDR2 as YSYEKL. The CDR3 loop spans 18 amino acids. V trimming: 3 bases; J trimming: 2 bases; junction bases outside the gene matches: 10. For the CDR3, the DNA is TGCGCCAGCAGCCAGGAAGGGGGAGGACTAGCGGGAGCCTACGAGCAGTACTTC. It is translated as CASSQEGGGLAGAYEQYF.

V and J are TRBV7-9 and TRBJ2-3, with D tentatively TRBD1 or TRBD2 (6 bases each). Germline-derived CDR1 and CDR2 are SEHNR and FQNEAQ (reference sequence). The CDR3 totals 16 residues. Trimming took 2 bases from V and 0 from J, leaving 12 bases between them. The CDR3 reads CASSLQGTSSTDTQYF. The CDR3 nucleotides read TGTGCCAGCAGCTTACAGGGGACTTCTAGCACAGATACGCAGTATTTT.

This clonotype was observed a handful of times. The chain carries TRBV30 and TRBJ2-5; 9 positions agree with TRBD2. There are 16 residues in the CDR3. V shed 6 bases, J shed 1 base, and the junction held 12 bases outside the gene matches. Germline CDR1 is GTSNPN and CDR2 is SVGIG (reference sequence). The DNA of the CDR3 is TGTGCCTGTGCCTCGGGGTCTAGCGGGGTCCAAGAGACCCAGTACTTC. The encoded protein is CACASGSSGVQETQYF.

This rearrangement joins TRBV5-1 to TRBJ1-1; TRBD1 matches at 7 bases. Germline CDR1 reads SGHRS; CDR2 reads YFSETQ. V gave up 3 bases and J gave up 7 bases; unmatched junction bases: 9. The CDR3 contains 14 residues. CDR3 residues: CASSWGGQPIEAFF. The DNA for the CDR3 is TGCGCCAGCAGCTGGGGGGGACAGCCGATTGAAGCTTTCTTT.

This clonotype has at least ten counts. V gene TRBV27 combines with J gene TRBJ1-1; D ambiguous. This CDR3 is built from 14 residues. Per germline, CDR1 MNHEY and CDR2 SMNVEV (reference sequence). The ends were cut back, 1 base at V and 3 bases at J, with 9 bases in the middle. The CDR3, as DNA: TGTGCCAGCAGTTTATTTGGAACCGACACTGAAGCTTTCTTT. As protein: CASSLFGTDTEAFF.

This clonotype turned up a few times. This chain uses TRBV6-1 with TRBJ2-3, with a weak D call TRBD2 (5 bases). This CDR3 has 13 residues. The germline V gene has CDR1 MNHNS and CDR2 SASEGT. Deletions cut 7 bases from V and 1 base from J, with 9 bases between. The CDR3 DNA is TGTGCCAGCAATCGGCGGGGCACAGATACGCAGTATTTT. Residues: CASNRRGTDTQYF.